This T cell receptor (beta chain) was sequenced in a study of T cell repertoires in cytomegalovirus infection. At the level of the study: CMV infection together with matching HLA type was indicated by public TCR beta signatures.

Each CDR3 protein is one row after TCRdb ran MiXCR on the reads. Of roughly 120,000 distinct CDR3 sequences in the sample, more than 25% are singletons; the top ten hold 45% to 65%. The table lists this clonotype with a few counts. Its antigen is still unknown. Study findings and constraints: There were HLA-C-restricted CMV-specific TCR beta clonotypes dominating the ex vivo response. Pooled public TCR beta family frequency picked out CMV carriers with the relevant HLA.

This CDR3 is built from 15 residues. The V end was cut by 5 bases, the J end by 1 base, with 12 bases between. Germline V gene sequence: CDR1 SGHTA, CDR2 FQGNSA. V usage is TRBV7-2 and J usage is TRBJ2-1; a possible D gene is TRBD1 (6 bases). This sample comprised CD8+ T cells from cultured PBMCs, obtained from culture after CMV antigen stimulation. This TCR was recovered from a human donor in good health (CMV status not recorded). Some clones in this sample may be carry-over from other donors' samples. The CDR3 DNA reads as TGTGCCAGCAGCCCACCACAGGGTTCCTACAATGAGCAGTTCTTC. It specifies CASSPPQGSYNEQFF.